A selection of T cell receptor beta chains follows, all from one sample in a study of T cell changes during pregnancy in multiple sclerosis. TCRdb's table, derived via immunoSEQ multiplex PCR, lists solely in-frame clones and lacks some. Of about 40,000 clones listed, about 90% are singletons. Sequencing used peripheral blood, obtained in the first trimester of pregnancy. The receptor set was obtained from a female donor in good health, enrolled as a control in a pregnancy study. CDR3s include the opening cysteine and the closing phenylalanine or tryptophan. D genes are given only for firm matches. Clone sizes are given selectively: once, few, many, or a class where the clone is expanded.

v_call: TRBV20-1; d_call: .; clone_size: .; cdr3_length: 11; j_call: TRBJ2-3; cdr3_aa: CSAPPKDTQYF; cdr3_nt: TGCAGTGCCCCCCCCAAAGATACGCAGTATTTT
v_call: TRBV19; d_call: TRBD2; clone_size: .; cdr3_length: 13; j_call: TRBJ2-2; cdr3_aa: CASTLAGGGELFF; cdr3_nt: TGTGCCAGCACACTAGCGGGGGGCGGGGAGCTGTTTTTT
v_call: TRBV6-5; d_call: .; clone_size: .; cdr3_length: 14; j_call: TRBJ1-2; cdr3_aa: CASSRIQGGYGYTF; cdr3_nt: TGTGCCAGCAGCCGGATACAGGGCGGCTATGGCTACACCTTC
v_call: TRBV28; d_call: .; clone_size: .; cdr3_length: 13; j_call: TRBJ1-1; cdr3_aa: CASTPRGYTEAFF; cdr3_nt: TGTGCCAGCACCCCTCGGGGGTACACTGAAGCTTTCTTT
v_call: TRBV2; d_call: TRBD1; clone_size: .; cdr3_length: 15; j_call: TRBJ2-5; cdr3_aa: CASSNRDRKLETQYF; cdr3_nt: TGTGCCAGCAGTAACCGGGACAGAAAATTGGAGACCCAGTACTTC
v_call: TRBV27; d_call: TRBD2; clone_size: once; cdr3_length: 18; j_call: TRBJ2-1; cdr3_aa: CASSPYTTSGRAVNEQFF; cdr3_nt: TGTGCCAGCAGCCCTTACACAACTAGCGGGAGGGCGGTGAATGAGCAGTTCTTC
v_call: TRBV6-6; d_call: .; clone_size: .; cdr3_length: 16; j_call: TRBJ1-5; cdr3_aa: CASMAETVFSNQPQHF; cdr3_nt: TGTGCCAGCATGGCCGAGACAGTCTTTAGCAATCAGCCCCAGCATTTT
v_call: TRBV7-6; d_call: .; clone_size: .; cdr3_length: 15; j_call: TRBJ2-1; cdr3_aa: CASSLEGISYNEQFF; cdr3_nt: TGTGCCAGCAGCTTAGAGGGGATATCCTACAATGAGCAGTTCTTC
v_call: TRBV5-5; d_call: .; clone_size: once; cdr3_length: 13; j_call: TRBJ1-3; cdr3_aa: CASSLGDGNTIYF; cdr3_nt: TGTGCCAGCAGCTTGGGAGATGGAAACACCATATATTTT
v_call: TRBV5-4; d_call: TRBD2; clone_size: .; cdr3_length: 16; j_call: TRBJ2-1; cdr3_aa: CASSLAVAGAYNEQFF; cdr3_nt: TGTGCCAGCAGCTTGGCGGTAGCGGGAGCCTACAATGAGCAGTTCTTC
v_call: TRBV7-6; d_call: .; clone_size: .; cdr3_length: 16; j_call: TRBJ2-7; cdr3_aa: CASSHLRTVASHEQYF; cdr3_nt: TGTGCCAGCAGCCACCTACGGACAGTAGCGTCTCACGAGCAGTACTTC
v_call: TRBV5-1; d_call: TRBD1; clone_size: .; cdr3_length: 14; j_call: TRBJ1-1; cdr3_aa: CASSFRGQGREAFF; cdr3_nt: TGCGCCAGCAGCTTCCGCGGACAGGGCCGCGAAGCTTTCTTT
v_call: TRBV19; d_call: TRBD1; clone_size: .; cdr3_length: 13; j_call: TRBJ1-6; cdr3_aa: CASSTGGGSPLHF; cdr3_nt: TGTGCCAGTAGTACAGGGGGCGGTTCACCCCTCCACTTT
v_call: TRBV6-1; d_call: .; clone_size: .; cdr3_length: 12; j_call: TRBJ2-3; cdr3_aa: CASSETQYTQYF; cdr3_nt: TGTGCCAGCAGTGAAACCCAGTATACGCAGTATTTT
v_call: TRBV6-4; d_call: TRBD1; clone_size: .; cdr3_length: 16; j_call: TRBJ1-2; cdr3_aa: CASSATPGQGGYGYTF; cdr3_nt: TGTGCCAGCAGTGCCACTCCGGGACAGGGCGGCTATGGCTACACCTTC